One sample yielded the 5 T cell receptor beta chains listed below, sequenced in a study of blood T cell repertoires in COVID-19. Produced via immunoSEQ multiplex PCR; TCRdb's table is partial and in-frame only. The table shows 95,000 to 120,000 clones, with approximately 88% occurring only once. Sequenced: peripheral blood. The receptor source for this set is a woman aged 40 to 50 with acute or convalescent COVID-19.

The rearrangement joins TRBV27 to TRBJ2-2; D ambiguous. V dropped 3 bases and J dropped 4 bases, with 9 bases sitting between them. There are 14 residues in the CDR3. Per the germline V gene, CDR1 is MNHEY and CDR2 is SMNVEV (reference sequence). The CDR3 here is CASSFMSGTGELFF. The CDR3 nucleotides are TGTGCCAGCAGTTTTATGTCGGGCACCGGGGAGCTGTTTTTT.

The chain carries TRBV6-5 and TRBJ1-2; TRBD1 is a possible D gene (5 bases). Germline V CDR1 and CDR2: MNHEY, SVGAGI. Trimming cost V 3 bases and J 6 bases, with 17 bases left between them. The CDR3 consists of 15 residues. CDR3 DNA sequence: TGTGCCAGCAGTTATGCGTATCTGGGGCGGAATGGCTACACCTTC. Protein product: CASSYAYLGRNGYTF.

V is TRBV29-1 and J is TRBJ2-6; maybe TRBD1 (8 bases). Between the trimmed V and J ends, which lost 6 bases and 2 bases, there was a span of 20 bases. There are 17 residues in the CDR3. CDR1 SQVTM and CDR2 ANQGSEA come from the germline V gene. The DNA of the CDR3 is TGCAGCGTCCGCCACCGGACAGGGAGGGCTGGGGCCAACGTCCTGACTTTC. Translating it yields CSVRHRTGRAGANVLTF.

Only one count was recorded for this clone. The rearrangement uses TRBV11-2 and TRBJ1-6, with TRBD1 matching 7 bases. V lost 5 bases to trimming and J lost 10 bases; unmatched junction nucleotides: 11. CDR1 and CDR2 (germline): SGHAT, FQNNGV. The CDR3 has 15 amino acids. The CDR3 here is CASSPIQGSGSPLHF. CDR3 sequence (DNA): TGTGCCAGCAGCCCCATACAGGGGTCGGGGTCACCCCTCCACTTT.

V usage is TRBV30 and J usage is TRBJ2-1, with 11 bases aligning to TRBD2. The germline CDR1 and CDR2 sequences are GTSNPN and SVGIG (reference sequence). V shed 2 bases and J 0 bases; nucleotides not matched to a gene: 6. The CDR3 runs to 17 residues. CDR3 in amino acids: CAWSFFSGGDSYNEQFF. CDR3 sequence (DNA): TGTGCCTGGAGTTTTTTTAGCGGGGGGGACTCCTACAATGAGCAGTTCTTC.